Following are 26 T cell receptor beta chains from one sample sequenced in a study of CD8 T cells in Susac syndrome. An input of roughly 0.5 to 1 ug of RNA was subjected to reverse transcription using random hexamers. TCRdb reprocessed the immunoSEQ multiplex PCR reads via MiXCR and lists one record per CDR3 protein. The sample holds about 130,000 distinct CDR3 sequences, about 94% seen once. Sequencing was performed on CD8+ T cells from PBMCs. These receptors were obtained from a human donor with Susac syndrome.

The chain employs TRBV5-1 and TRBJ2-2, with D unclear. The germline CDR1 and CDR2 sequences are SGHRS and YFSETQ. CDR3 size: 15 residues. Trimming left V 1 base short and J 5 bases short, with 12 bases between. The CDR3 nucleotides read TGCGCCAGCAGCTTGTTGGATGATCTGACCGGGGAGCTGTTTTTT. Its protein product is CASSLLDDLTGELFF. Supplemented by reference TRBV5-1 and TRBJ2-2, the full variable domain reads KAGVTQTPRYLIKTRGQQVTLSCSPISGHRSVSWYQQTPGQGLQFLFEYFSETQRNKGNFPGRFSGRQFSNSRSEMNVSTLELGDSALYLCASSLLDDLTGELFFGEGSRLTVL.

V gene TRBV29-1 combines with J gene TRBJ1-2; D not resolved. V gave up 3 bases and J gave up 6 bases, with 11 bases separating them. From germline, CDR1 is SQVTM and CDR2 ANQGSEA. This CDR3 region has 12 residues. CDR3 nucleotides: TGCAGCGTTGACCCATCCGCTGATGGCTACACCTTC. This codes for CSVDPSADGYTF.

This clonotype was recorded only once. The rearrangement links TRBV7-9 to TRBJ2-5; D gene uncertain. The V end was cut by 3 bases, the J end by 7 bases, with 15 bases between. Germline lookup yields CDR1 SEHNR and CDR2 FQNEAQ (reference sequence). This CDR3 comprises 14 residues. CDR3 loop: CASSFDSRWVTQYF. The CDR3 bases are TGTGCCAGCAGCTTCGATAGCAGATGGGTGACCCAGTACTTC.

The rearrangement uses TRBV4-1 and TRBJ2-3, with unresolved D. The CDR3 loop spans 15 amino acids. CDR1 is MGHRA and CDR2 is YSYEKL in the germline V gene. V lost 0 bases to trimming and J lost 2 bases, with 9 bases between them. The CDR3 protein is CASSQENVDTDTQYF. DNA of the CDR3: TGCGCCAGCAGCCAAGAGAACGTGGACACAGATACGCAGTATTTT.

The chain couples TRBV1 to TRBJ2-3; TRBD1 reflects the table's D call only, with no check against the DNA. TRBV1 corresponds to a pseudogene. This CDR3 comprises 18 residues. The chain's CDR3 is CTSSHISRGTGAADTQYF. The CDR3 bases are TGCACCAGCAGCCACATCTCCCGGGGGACAGGGGCAGCAGATACGCAGTATTTT.

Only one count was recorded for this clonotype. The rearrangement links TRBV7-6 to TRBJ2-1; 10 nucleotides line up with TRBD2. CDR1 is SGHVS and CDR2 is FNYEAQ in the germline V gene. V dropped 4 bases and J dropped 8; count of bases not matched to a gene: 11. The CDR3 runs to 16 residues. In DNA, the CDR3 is TGTGCCAGCAGCTGGGGAGCGGGAGGGCCGAGGGATGAGCAGTTCTTC. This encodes CASSWGAGGPRDEQFF.

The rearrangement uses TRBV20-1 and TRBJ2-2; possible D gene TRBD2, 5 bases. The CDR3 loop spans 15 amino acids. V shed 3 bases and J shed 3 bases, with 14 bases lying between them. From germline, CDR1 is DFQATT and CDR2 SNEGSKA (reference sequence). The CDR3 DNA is TGCAGTGCTAGGGACTTAGGGTTCGACACCGGGGAGCTGTTTTTT. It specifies CSARDLGFDTGELFF.

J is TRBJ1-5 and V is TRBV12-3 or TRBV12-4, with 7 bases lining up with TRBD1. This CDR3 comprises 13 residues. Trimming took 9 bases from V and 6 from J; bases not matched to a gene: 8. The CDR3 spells CASVTGFGQPQHF. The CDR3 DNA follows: TGTGCCAGTGTGACAGGGTTTGGTCAGCCCCAGCATTTT.

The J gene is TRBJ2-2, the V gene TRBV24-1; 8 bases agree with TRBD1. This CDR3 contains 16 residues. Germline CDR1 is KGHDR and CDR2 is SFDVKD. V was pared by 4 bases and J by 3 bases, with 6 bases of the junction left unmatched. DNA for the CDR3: TGTGCCACCAGTGACCCAGGACAGGGCGACACCGGGGAGCTGTTTTTT. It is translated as CATSDPGQGDTGELFF.

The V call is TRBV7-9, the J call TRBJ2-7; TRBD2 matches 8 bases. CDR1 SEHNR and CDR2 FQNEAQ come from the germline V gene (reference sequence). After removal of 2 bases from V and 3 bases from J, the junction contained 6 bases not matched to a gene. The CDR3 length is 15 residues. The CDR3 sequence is CASSLRTSGNYEQYF. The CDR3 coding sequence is TGTGCCAGCAGCTTACGTACTAGCGGAAACTACGAGCAGTACTTC. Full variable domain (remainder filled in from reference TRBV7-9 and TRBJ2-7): DTGVSQNPRHKITKRGQNVTFRCDPISEHNRLYWYRQTLGQGPEFLTYFQNEAQLEKSRLLSDRFSAERPKGSFSTLEIQRTEQGDSAMYLCASSLRTSGNYEQYFGPGTRLTVT.

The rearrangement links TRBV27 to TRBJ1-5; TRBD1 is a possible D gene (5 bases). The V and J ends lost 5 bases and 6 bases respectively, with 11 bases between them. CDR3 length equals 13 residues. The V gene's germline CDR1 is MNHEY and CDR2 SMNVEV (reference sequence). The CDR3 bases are TGTGCCAGCAGTCGGGACTTCAGTCAGCCCCAGCATTTT. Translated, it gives CASSRDFSQPQHF.

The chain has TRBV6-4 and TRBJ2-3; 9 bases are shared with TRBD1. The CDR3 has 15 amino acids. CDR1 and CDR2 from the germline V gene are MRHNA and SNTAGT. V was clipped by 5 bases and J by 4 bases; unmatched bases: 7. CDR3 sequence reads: CASSPGRTGADTQYF. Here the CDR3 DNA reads TGTGCCAGCAGTCCCGGAAGGACAGGGGCAGATACGCAGTATTTT.

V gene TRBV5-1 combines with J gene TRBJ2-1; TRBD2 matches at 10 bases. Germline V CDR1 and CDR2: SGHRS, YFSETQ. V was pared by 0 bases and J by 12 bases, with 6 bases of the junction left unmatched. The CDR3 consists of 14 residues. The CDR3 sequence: CASSLGTSGTGQFF. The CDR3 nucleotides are TGCGCCAGCAGCTTGGGGACTAGCGGAACGGGGCAGTTCTTC.

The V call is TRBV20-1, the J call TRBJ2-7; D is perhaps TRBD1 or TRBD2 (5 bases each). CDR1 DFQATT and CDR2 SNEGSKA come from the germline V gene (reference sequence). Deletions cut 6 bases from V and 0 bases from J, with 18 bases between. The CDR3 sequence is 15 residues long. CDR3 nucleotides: TGCAGTGCCCGGATCGGGACCGTCATCTCCTACGAGCAGTACTTC. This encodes CSARIGTVISYEQYF.

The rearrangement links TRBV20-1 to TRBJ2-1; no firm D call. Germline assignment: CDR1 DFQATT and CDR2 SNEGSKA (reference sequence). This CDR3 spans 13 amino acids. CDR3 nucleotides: TGCAGCGCTGACAAGGGTTCCTACAATGAGCAGTTCTTC. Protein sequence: CSADKGSYNEQFF.

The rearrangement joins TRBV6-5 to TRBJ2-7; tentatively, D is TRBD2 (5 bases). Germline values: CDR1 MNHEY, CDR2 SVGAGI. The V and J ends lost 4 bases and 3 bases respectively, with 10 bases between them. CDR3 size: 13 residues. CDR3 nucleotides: TGTGCCAGCAGTTCCTATCGGGACTACGAGCAGTACTTC. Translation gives CASSSYRDYEQYF.

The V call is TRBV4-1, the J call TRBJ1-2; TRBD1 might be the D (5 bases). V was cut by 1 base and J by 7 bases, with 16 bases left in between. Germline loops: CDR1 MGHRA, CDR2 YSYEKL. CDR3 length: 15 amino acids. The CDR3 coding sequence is TGCGCCAGCAGCCAAGTTTTGACGGGGGTGGGTGGCTACACCTTC. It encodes CASSQVLTGVGGYTF.

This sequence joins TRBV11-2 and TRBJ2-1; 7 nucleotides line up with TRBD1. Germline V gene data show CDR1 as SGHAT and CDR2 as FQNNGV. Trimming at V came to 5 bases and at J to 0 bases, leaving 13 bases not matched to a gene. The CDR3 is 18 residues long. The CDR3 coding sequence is TGTGCCAGCAGCCCTGGACAGGTCCCCCTCAGCTCCTACAATGAGCAGTTCTTC. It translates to CASSPGQVPLSSYNEQFF.

In nucleotides, the CDR3 is TGTGCCTGGAGTGTAGGAGCTTACGAGCAGTACTTC. Translating gives CAWSVGAYEQYF. The chain combines TRBV30 with TRBJ2-7; no firm D call. This CDR3 region has 12 residues. Trimming left V 0 bases short and J 4 bases short, with 7 bases between. Germline assignment: CDR1 GTSNPN and CDR2 SVGIG (reference sequence).

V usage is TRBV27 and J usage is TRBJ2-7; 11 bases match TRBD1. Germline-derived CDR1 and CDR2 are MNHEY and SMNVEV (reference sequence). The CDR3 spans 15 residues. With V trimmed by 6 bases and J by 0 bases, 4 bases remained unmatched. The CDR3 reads CASSTGTGGSYEQYF. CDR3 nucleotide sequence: TGTGCCAGCAGCACAGGGACAGGGGGCTCCTACGAGCAGTACTTC.

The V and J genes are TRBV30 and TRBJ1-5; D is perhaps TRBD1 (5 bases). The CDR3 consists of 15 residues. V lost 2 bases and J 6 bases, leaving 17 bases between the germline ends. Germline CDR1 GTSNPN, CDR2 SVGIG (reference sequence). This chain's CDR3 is CAWSKGTAISQPQHF. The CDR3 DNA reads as TGTGCCTGGAGTAAAGGGACGGCCATTTCTCAGCCCCAGCATTTT. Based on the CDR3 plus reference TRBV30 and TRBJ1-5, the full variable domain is SQTIHQWPATLVQPVGSPLSLECTVEGTSNPNLYWYRQAAGRGLQLLFYSVGIGQISSEVPQNLSASRPQDRQFILSSKKLLLSDSGFYLCAWSKGTAISQPQHFGDGTRLSIL.

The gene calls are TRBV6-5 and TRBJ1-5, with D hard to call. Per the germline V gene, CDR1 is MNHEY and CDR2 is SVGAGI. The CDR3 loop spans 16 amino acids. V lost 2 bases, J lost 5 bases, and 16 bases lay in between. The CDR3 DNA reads TGTGCCAGCAGTTACGCTGGTGTCGGAGGAGATCAGCCCCAGCATTTT. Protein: CASSYAGVGGDQPQHF.

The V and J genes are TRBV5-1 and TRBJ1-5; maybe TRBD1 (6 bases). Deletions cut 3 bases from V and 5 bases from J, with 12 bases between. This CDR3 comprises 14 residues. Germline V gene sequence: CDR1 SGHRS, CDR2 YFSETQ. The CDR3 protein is CASSWGGIHQPQHF. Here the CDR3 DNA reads TGCGCCAGCAGCTGGGGGGGCATCCATCAGCCCCAGCATTTT. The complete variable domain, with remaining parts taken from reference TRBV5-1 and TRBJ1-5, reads KAGVTQTPRYLIKTRGQQVTLSCSPISGHRSVSWYQQTPGQGLQFLFEYFSETQRNKGNFPGRFSGRQFSNSRSEMNVSTLELGDSALYLCASSWGGIHQPQHFGDGTRLSIL.

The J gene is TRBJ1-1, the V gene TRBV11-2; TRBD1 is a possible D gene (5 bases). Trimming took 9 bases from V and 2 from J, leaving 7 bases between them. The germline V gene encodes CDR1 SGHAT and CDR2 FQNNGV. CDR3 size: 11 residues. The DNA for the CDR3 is TGTGCCAGTCGGGACAACACTGAAGCTTTCTTT. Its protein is CASRDNTEAFF.

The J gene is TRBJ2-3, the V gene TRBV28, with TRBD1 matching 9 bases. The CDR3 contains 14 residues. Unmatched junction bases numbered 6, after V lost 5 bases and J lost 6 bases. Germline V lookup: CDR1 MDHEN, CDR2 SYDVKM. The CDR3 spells CASSIGQGRDTQYF. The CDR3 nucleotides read TGTGCCAGCAGTATAGGACAGGGGCGGGATACGCAGTATTTT.

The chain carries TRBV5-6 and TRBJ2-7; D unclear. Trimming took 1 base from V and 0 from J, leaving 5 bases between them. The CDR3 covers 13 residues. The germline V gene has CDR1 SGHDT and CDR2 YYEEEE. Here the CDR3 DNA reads TGTGCCAGCAGCTTGTACAGCTCCTACGAGCAGTACTTC. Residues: CASSLYSSYEQYF.